This T cell receptor (beta chain) is drawn from a study of blood T cell repertoires in COVID-19. This CDR3 has 16 amino acids. The V end was cut by 3 bases, the J end by 9 bases, with 19 bases between. Germline V gene lookup returns CDR1 SGHNT and CDR2 YYREEE (reference sequence). Per the original methods: The authors estimated nucleated cell counts from reference gene primer amplification. Assay used: immunoSEQ multiplex PCR; TCRdb lists only in-frame clones, some missing. The V and J calls and clone size come from that table; D and trimming were worked out from the DNA. The sample carries some 90,000 clones, over 75% recorded once.

This receptor was identified in a man in his fifties or sixties with acute or convalescent COVID-19. The rearrangement uses TRBV5-4 and TRBJ1-6; TRBD1 might be the D (6 bases). The sequenced sample was peripheral blood. In DNA form, the CDR3 reads TGTGCCAGCAGCTCGGGGGGGCAGGGTGCTTCTTCACCCCTCCACTTT. The encoded protein is CASSSGGQGASSPLHF.